This TCR beta chain was observed in a study of T cell responses to AZD1222 COVID-19 vaccine. Study-wide results and caveats: Two doses of AZD1222 preceded a rise in Spike-specific TCR breadth and depth.

Trimming shortened V by 8 bases and J by 7 bases, and 21 bases separated the two germline ends. Germline V lookup: CDR1 MNHEY, CDR2 SVGAGI. The CDR3 has 14 amino acids. TCRdb's table, derived via immunoSEQ multiplex PCR, lists solely in-frame clones and lacks some. The sample has under 35,000 clones, roughly 90% seen once; the top ten hold 12% to 15%. This clone was seen a few times. Its specificity is unknown. Here the sequenced sample was peripheral blood, taken 28 days after the second AZD1222 dose. The gene calls are TRBV6-5 and TRBJ2-7; perhaps TRBD2 as D (6 bases). The sequence came from an adult who received the AZD1222 COVID-19 vaccine. The CDR3 reads CASSDAGSLREQYF. The CDR3 bases are TGTGCCAGCTCTGACGCGGGGTCCTTAAGGGAGCAGTACTTC.